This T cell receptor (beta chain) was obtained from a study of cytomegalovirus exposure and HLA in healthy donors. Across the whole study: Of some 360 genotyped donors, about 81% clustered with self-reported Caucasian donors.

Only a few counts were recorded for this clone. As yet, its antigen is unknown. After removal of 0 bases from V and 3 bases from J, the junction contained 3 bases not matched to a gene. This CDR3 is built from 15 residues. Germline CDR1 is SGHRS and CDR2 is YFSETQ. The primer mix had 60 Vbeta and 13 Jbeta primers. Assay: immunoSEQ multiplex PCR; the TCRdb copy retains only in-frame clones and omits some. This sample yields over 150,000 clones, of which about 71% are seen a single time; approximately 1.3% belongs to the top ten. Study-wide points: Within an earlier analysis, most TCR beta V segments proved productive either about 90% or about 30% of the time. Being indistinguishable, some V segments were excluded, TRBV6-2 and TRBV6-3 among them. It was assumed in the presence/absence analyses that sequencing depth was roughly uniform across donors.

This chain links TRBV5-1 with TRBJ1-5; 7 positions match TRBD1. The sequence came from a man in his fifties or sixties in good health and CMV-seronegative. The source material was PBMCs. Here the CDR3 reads CASSLEGQYNQPQHF. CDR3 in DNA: TGCGCCAGCAGCTTGGAGGGACAGTACAATCAGCCCCAGCATTTT.